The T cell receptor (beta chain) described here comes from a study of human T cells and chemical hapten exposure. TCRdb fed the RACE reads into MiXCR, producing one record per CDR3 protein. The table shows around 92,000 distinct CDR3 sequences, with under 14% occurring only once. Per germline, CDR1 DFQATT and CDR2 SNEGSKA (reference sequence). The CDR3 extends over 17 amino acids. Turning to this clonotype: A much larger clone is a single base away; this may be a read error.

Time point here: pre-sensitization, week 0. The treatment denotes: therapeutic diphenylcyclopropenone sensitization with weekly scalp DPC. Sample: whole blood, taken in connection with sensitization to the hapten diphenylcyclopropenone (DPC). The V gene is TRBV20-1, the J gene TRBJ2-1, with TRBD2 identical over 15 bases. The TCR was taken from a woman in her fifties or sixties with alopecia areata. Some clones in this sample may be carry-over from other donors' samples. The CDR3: CSSRIPGTSGGYNEQFF. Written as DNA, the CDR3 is TGCAGTTCTAGGATTCCCGGGACTAGCGGGGGGTACAATGAGCAGTTCTTC.